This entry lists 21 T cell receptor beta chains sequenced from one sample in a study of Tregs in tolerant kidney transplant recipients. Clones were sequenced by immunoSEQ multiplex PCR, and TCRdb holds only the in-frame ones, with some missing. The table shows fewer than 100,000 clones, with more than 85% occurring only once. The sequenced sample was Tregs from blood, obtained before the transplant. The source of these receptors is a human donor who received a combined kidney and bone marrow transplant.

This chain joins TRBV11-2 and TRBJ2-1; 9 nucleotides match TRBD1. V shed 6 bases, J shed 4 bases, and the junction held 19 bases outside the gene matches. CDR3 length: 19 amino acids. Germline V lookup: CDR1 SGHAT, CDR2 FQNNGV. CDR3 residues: CASSRSGTGLSVGYNEQFF. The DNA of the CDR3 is TGTGCCAGCAGTCGTTCCGGGACAGGGCTATCGGTAGGGTACAATGAGCAGTTCTTC.

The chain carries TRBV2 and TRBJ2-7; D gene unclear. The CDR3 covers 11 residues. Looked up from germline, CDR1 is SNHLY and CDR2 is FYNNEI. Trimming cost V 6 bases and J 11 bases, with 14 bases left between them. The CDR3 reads CASSVTYWEYF. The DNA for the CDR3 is TGTGCCAGCAGCGTCACCTACTGGGAGTACTTC.

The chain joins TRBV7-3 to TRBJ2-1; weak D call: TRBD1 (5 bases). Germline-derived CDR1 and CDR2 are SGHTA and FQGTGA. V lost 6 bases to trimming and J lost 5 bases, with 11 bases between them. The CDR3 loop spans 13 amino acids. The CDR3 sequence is CASRLQGNNEQFF. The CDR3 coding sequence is TGTGCCAGCAGGTTGCAGGGCAACAATGAGCAGTTCTTC.

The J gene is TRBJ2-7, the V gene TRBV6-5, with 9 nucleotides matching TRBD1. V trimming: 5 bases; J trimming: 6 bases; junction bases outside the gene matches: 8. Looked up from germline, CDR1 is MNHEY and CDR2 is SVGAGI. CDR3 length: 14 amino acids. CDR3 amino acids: CASSEQGAAAEQYF. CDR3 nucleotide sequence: TGTGCCAGCAGTGAACAGGGGGCCGCGGCCGAGCAGTACTTC.

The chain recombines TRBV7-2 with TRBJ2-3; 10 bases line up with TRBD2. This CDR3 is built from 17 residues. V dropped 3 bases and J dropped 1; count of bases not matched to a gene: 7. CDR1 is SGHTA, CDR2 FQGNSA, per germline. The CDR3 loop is CASSFGASGSRTDTQYF. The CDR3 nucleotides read TGTGCCAGCAGCTTCGGGGCTAGCGGGAGCCGCACAGATACGCAGTATTTT.

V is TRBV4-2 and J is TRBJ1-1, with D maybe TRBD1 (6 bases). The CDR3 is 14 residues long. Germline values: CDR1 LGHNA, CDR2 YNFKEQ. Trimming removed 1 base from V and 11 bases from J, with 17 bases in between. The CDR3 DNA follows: TGTGCCAGCAGCCAAGTGGGGGCCCGATCGGAGGCTTTCTTT. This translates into CASSQVGARSEAFF.

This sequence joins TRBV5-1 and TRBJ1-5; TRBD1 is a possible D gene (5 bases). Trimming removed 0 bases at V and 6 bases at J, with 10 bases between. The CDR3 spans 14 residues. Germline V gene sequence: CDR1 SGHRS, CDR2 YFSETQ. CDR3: CASSLGGVSQPQHF. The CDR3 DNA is TGCGCCAGCAGCTTGGGAGGGGTGAGTCAGCCCCAGCATTTT. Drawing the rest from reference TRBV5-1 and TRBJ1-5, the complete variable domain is KAGVTQTPRYLIKTRGQQVTLSCSPISGHRSVSWYQQTPGQGLQFLFEYFSETQRNKGNFPGRFSGRQFSNSRSEMNVSTLELGDSALYLCASSLGGVSQPQHFGDGTRLSIL.

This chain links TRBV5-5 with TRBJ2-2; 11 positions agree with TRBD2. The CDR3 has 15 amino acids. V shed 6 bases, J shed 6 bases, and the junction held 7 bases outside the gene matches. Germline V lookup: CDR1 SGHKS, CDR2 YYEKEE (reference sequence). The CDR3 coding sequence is TGTGCCAGCAACCCGACTAGCGGGATTCCCGGGGAGCTGTTTTTT. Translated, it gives CASNPTSGIPGELFF.

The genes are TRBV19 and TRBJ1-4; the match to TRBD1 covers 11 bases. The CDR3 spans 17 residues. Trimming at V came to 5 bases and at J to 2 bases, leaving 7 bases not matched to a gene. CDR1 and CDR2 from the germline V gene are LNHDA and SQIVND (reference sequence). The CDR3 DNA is TGTGCCAGTAGTGGGACAGGGGGAGGTTCGACTAATGAAAAACTGTTTTTT. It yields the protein CASSGTGGGSTNEKLFF.

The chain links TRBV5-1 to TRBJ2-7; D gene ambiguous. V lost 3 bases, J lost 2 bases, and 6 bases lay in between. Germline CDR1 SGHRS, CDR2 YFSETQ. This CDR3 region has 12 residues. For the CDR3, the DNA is TGCGCCAGCAGCTCAGAGACCTACGAGCAGTACTTC. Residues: CASSSETYEQYF.

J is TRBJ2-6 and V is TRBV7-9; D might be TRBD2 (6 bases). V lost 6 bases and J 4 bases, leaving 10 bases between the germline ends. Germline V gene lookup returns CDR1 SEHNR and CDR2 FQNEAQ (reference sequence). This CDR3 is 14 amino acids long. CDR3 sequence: CASRGGTGANVLTF. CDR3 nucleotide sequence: TGTGCCAGCAGAGGAGGGACCGGGGCCAACGTCCTGACTTTC.

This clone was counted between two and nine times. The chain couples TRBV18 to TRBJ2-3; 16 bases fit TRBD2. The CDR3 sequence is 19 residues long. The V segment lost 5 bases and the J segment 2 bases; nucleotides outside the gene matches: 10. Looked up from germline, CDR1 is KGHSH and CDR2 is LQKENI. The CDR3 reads CASSKGLAGGPSFTDTQYF. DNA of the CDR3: TGTGCCAGCTCAAAGGGACTAGCGGGAGGGCCATCGTTCACAGATACGCAGTATTTT.

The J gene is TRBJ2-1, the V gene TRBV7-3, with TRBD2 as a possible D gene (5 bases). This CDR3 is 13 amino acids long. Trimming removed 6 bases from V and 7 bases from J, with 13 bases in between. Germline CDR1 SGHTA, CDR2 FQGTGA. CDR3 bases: TGTGCCAGCAGTTTGGACTTTAGGAATGAGCAGTTCTTC. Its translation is CASSLDFRNEQFF.

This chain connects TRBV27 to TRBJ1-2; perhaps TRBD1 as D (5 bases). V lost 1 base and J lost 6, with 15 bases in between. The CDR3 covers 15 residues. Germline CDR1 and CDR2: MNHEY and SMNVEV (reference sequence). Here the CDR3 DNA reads TGTGCCAGCAGTTTATTGCGTTCTGGGACGGATGGCTACACCTTC. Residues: CASSLLRSGTDGYTF.

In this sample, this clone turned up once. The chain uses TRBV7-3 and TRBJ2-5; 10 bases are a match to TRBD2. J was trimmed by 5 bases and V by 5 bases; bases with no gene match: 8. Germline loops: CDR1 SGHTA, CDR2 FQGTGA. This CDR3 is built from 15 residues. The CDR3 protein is CASSPSGRREETQYF. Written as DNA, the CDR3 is TGTGCCAGCAGCCCTAGCGGGAGAAGAGAGGAGACCCAGTACTTC.

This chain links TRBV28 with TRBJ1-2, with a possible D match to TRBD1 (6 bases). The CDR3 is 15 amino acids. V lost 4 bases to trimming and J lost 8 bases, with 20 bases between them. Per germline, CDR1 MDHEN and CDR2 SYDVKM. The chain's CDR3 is CASSSAQGGWEGYTF. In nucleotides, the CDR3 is TGTGCCAGCAGTTCCGCACAGGGCGGTTGGGAGGGCTACACCTTC.

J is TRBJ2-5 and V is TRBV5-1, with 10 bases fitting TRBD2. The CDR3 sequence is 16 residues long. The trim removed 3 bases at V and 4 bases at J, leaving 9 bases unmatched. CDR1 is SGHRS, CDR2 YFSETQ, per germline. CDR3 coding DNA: TGCGCCAGCAGCTCACAGCGGGAGGGCCGCTCAGAGACCCAGTACTTC. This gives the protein CASSSQREGRSETQYF.

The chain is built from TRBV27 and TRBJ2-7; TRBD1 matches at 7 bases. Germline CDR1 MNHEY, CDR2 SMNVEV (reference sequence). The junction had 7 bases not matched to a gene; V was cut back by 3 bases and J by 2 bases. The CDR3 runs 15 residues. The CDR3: CASSFRTGLTYEQYF. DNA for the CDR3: TGTGCCAGCAGTTTCCGGACAGGCCTAACCTACGAGCAGTACTTC.

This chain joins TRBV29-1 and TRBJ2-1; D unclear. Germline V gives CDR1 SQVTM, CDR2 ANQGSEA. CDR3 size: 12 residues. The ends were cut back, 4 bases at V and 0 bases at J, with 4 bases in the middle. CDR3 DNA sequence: TGCAGCGTTGCCAGCTCCTACAATGAGCAGTTCTTC. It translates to CSVASSYNEQFF.

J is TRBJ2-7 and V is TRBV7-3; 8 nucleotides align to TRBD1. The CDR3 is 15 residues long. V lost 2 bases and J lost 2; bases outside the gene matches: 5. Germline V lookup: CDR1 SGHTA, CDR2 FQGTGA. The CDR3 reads CASSLEQGVPYEQYF. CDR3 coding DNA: TGTGCCAGCAGCTTAGAACAGGGGGTCCCCTACGAGCAGTACTTC.

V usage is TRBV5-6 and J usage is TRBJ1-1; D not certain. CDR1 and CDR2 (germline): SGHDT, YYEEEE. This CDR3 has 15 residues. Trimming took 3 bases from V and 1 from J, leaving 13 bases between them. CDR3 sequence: CASSSHSGRNTEAFF. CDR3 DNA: TGTGCCAGCAGCTCGCACTCCGGACGGAACACTGAAGCTTTCTTT.